The 18 T cell receptor beta chains in this list originate from one sample, sequenced in a study of patients and donors after allogeneic stem cell transplantation. TCRdb passed the RT-PCR reads through MiXCR, listing each CDR3 protein once. The sample consists of roughly 940,000 distinct CDR3 sequences, roughly 18% of them appearing once. Sequenced input: blood, either unsorted or a sorted T cell fraction (not recorded which). All receptors come from a human donor who was either an allogeneic HSCT recipient or a stem cell or donor lymphocyte infusion donor (not recorded which). It is not recorded whose cells these are; they may come from a transplant donor.

V and J are TRBV30 and TRBJ2-7; D uncertain. The length of the CDR3 is 15 residues. From germline, CDR1 is GTSNPN and CDR2 SVGIG (reference sequence). The V end was cut by 0 bases, the J end by 2 bases, with 14 bases between. In DNA, the CDR3 is TGTGCCTGGAGTGTAATCTTGGGCCCGGCCTACGAGCAGTACTTC. Its translation: CAWSVILGPAYEQYF.

The CDR3 protein is CASSPRGTDYEQYF. The CDR3 region has the DNA TGTGCCAGCTCACCAAGGGGTACAGACTACGAGCAGTACTTC. This chain links TRBV18 with TRBJ2-7; weak D call: TRBD1 (5 bases). Germline lookup yields CDR1 KGHSH and CDR2 LQKENI. V lost 2 bases to trimming and J lost 3 bases, with 11 bases between them. The CDR3 has 14 amino acids.

This clonotype has more than one count but fewer than ten. The chain employs TRBV20-1 and TRBJ2-3; 7 positions match TRBD1. V dropped 4 bases and J dropped 0; count of bases not matched to a gene: 4. The CDR3 extends over 14 amino acids. Germline V gives CDR1 DFQATT, CDR2 SNEGSKA (reference sequence). Here the CDR3 reads CSANGQASTDTQYF. DNA of the CDR3: TGCAGTGCTAACGGACAGGCTAGCACAGATACGCAGTATTTT.

This chain joins TRBV29-1 and TRBJ2-6, with 9 positions matching TRBD1. This CDR3 has 17 amino acids. V gave up 5 bases and J gave up 0 bases; unmatched junction bases: 8. Germline assignment: CDR1 SQVTM and CDR2 ANQGSEA. CDR3 amino acids: CSVLMTGGGSGANVLTF. Written as DNA, the CDR3 is TGCAGCGTTCTCATGACAGGGGGGGGCTCTGGGGCCAACGTCCTGACTTTC.

The J gene is TRBJ2-4, the V gene TRBV20-1, with 9 nucleotides matching TRBD2. This CDR3 has 15 residues. J was trimmed by 2 bases and V by 2 bases; bases with no gene match: 4. From germline, CDR1 is DFQATT and CDR2 SNEGSKA (reference sequence). Written as DNA, the CDR3 is TGCAGTGCTAGAACAGCGGGAGGTTCCAAAAACATTCAGTACTTC. It is translated as CSARTAGGSKNIQYF.

This chain connects TRBV18 to TRBJ2-1; 7 bases line up with TRBD1. The germline V gene has CDR1 KGHSH and CDR2 LQKENI. Trimming removed 3 bases from V and 5 bases from J; junction bases left unmatched: 4. The CDR3 has 14 amino acids. CDR3 in amino acids: CASSPRQGNNEQFF. CDR3 bases: TGTGCCAGCTCACCCCGACAGGGTAACAATGAGCAGTTCTTC.

This rearrangement joins TRBV18 to TRBJ1-1; TRBD1 might be the D (5 bases). Germline values: CDR1 KGHSH, CDR2 LQKENI. CDR3 length: 13 residues. The ends were cut back, 0 bases at V and 8 bases at J, with 10 bases in the middle. DNA of the CDR3: TGTGCCAGCTCACCACCGTTCGACAGCGAAGCTTTCTTT. As protein: CASSPPFDSEAFF.

This sequence joins TRBV5-1 and TRBJ1-1, with 7 nucleotides matching TRBD1. V lost 4 bases, J lost 11 bases, and 8 bases stayed unmatched. Per the germline V gene, CDR1 is SGHRS and CDR2 is YFSETQ. The CDR3 spans 12 residues. CDR3 residues: CASSQPTGKAFF. The CDR3 nucleotides read TGCGCCAGCAGCCAACCGACAGGGAAGGCTTTCTTT. The full variable domain, with the rest looked up from reference TRBV5-1 and TRBJ1-1, is KAGVTQTPRYLIKTRGQQVTLSCSPISGHRSVSWYQQTPGQGLQFLFEYFSETQRNKGNFPGRFSGRQFSNSRSEMNVSTLELGDSALYLCASSQPTGKAFFGQGTRLTVV.

This rearrangement joins TRBV20-1 to TRBJ1-5, with TRBD1 identical over 8 bases. This CDR3 contains 17 residues. In germline, CDR1 is DFQATT, CDR2 SNEGSKA (reference sequence). The V gene end was trimmed by 4 bases and the J gene end by 0 bases; junction bases not matched to a gene: 11. CDR3 in amino acids: CSAISRRDRSSNQPQHF. Written as DNA, the CDR3 is TGCAGTGCTATCTCCAGGAGGGACAGGAGTAGCAATCAGCCCCAGCATTTT.

J is TRBJ2-2 and V is TRBV20-1, with D tentatively TRBD2 (7 bases). CDR1 is DFQATT, CDR2 SNEGSKA, per germline (reference sequence). The CDR3 contains 16 residues. Deletions cut 3 bases from V and 7 bases from J, with 21 bases between. The CDR3 DNA reads TGCAGTGCTAGCGATCGAGGGGGGGGCTTGATCGGGGAGCTGTTTTTT. Protein product: CSASDRGGGLIGELFF.

This clonotype occurred a few times. V is TRBV3-1 and J is TRBJ2-5; TRBD1 is a possible D gene (7 bases). In germline, CDR1 is LGHDT, CDR2 YNNKEL (reference sequence). Trimming pared 1 base from V and 3 bases from J, leaving 15 bases between. This CDR3 contains 16 residues. DNA for the CDR3: TGTGCCAGCAGCCAAGGGCAGTCAGGGGGGAAAGAGACCCAGTACTTC. This translates into CASSQGQSGGKETQYF.

In this sample, this clonotype turned up many times. The V call is TRBV9, the J call TRBJ2-2, with D tentatively TRBD1 (5 bases). The germline gives CDR1 SGDLS, CDR2 YYNGEE. The CDR3 is made up of 13 amino acids. The V and J ends lost 3 bases and 5 bases respectively, with 8 bases between them. Written as DNA, the CDR3 is TGTGCCAGCAGCGGGACAAGTACCGGGGAGCTGTTTTTT. Residues: CASSGTSTGELFF. The complete variable domain, with remaining parts taken from reference TRBV9 and TRBJ2-2, reads DSGVTQTPKHLITATGQRVTLRCSPRSGDLSVYWYQQSLDQGLQFLIQYYNGEERAKGNILERFSAQQFPDLHSELNLSSLELGDSALYFCASSGTSTGELFFGEGSRLTVL.

The chain has TRBV7-2 and TRBJ2-7, with no clear D. The germline V and J ends were trimmed by 5 bases and 0 bases, with 8 bases remaining between them. Looked up from germline, CDR1 is SGHTA and CDR2 is FQGNSA. The CDR3 covers 13 residues. The CDR3 loop reads CASSPANSYEQYF. CDR3 nucleotide sequence: TGTGCCAGCAGCCCTGCGAACTCCTACGAGCAGTACTTC.

The V and J genes are TRBV12-3 or TRBV12-4 and TRBJ2-7; D is uncertain. The CDR3 length is 12 residues. V gave up 3 bases and J gave up 6 bases, with 9 bases separating them. CDR3 DNA: TGTGCCAGCAGTTTTAGGGCGCGCGAGCAGTACTTC. Its protein product is CASSFRAREQYF.

This chain joins TRBV5-6 and TRBJ2-3; 14 bases line up with TRBD2. The length of the CDR3 is 16 residues. V was pared by 4 bases and J by 8 bases, with 9 bases of the junction left unmatched. Germline CDR1 reads SGHDT; CDR2 reads YYEEEE. The chain's CDR3 is CASSLGTSGGRRTQYF. In DNA, the CDR3 is TGTGCCAGCAGCCTTGGGACTAGCGGGGGCCGACGTACGCAGTATTTT.

The genes are TRBV7-3 and TRBJ2-7; D possibly matches TRBD1 or TRBD2 (5 bases each). Per the germline V gene, CDR1 is SGHTA and CDR2 is FQGTGA. The V and J ends lost 5 bases and 3 bases respectively, with 17 bases between them. This CDR3 is built from 15 residues. CDR3 sequence: CASSLRGGPGYEQYF. The CDR3 DNA sequence: TGTGCCAGCAGCCTGAGGGGCGGCCCAGGCTACGAGCAGTACTTC.

J is TRBJ2-3 and V is TRBV15; D gene ambiguous. CDR3 length: 14 residues. Germline loops: CDR1 LNHNV, CDR2 YYDKDF (reference sequence). Trimming stripped 0 bases from V and 5 bases from J, with 9 bases between. CDR3: CATSREGRRDTQYF. DNA of the CDR3: TGTGCCACCAGCAGAGAAGGAAGGAGAGATACGCAGTATTTT. Filled out from reference TRBV15 and TRBJ2-3, the complete variable domain reads DAMVIQNPRYQVTQFGKPVTLSCSQTLNHNVMYWYQQKSSQAPKLLFHYYDKDFNNEADTPDNFQSRRPNTSFCFLDIRSPGLGDTAMYLCATSREGRRDTQYFGPGTRLTVL.

CDR3 coding DNA: TGTGCCACCAGCAGAGATCTTCGGCAGGGGCCCGGGGAGCTGTTTTTT. It codes for CATSRDLRQGPGELFF. J is TRBJ2-2 and V is TRBV15; tentatively, D is TRBD1 (6 bases). Trimming stripped 0 bases from V and 6 bases from J, with 14 bases between. Germline V gene sequence: CDR1 LNHNV, CDR2 YYDKDF (reference sequence). This CDR3 contains 16 residues.